This T cell receptor (beta chain) was sequenced for a study of identical twins (dated by TCRdb to 2015 to 2016). Regarding the complete study: The study deep-sequenced TCR alpha and beta repertoires from monozygotic twins, unrelated adults of various ages and cord blood to test whether fetal clonotypes persist. To rule out contamination, the twin experiments were replicated at different times with different library preparation protocols.

As regards this clonotype: Its recognized antigen is unknown. No quality values exist for individual bases; no much larger clone is one base distant.

Receptor libraries were prepared by 5' RACE. TCRdb records Illumina HiSeq 2000 as the sequencer. A universal primer binding site was added through template switching, and the final cDNA carried a unique molecular identifier so that TCR cDNA molecules could be counted accurately. Specific primers in the conserved constant-segment region were used to synthesize first-strand cDNA for the TCR alpha and beta chains. To control for contamination, each cDNA library was double barcoded with a SMART-Mk sample barcode plus Illumina barcodes. TruSeq adapter sequences along with Illumina sample barcodes were introduced in two successive PCR steps. TCR alpha and beta cDNA libraries were sequenced on the Illumina HiSeq platform with custom primers. The source study handled its data this way. MiGEC processed the raw reads to extract unique molecular identifiers, while MiXCR was used to determine the CDR3 positions. Recombination models were inferred per individual with the repgenHMM and IGoR tools using an EM algorithm. Shared clonotype analysis was performed with the tcR package in R, normalizing sharing by the product of cloneset sizes. Out-of-frame nonproductive sequences were analyzed to study raw recombination free of thymic and clonal selection effects. The public reads were quality trimmed at Q25 with fastp and then assembled into clones with MiXCR by TCRdb, keeping productive beta chains. Each CDR3 protein appears once, grouped with its most common genes and DNA. The V and J calls shown here were made by TCRdb, not taken from the authors' results. The sample includes approximately 490,000 distinct CDR3 sequences, with about a fifth observed a single time. About 0.48% of the sample is held by the ten biggest clonotypes.

The germline V gene gives CDR1 as SGHAT and CDR2 as FQNNGV. From the cysteine up to the phenylalanine, the CDR3 has a length of 13 residues. Only the CDR3 DNA is retained, 39 bases long and in frame from the first base. V is reduced by 4 bases and J by 7 bases, leaving a spacing of 11 bases between them. All donors were healthy Caucasians. Three pairs of female monozygotic twins, all aged roughly 18 to 30 years, made up the twin cohort. Positive isolation kits from Invitrogen were used to isolate CD4+ and CD8+ T cell populations. Study-level results and caveats: In monozygotic twins, out-of-frame TCR alpha sharing was systematically underestimated by recombination models, although the models agreed with sharing between unrelated individuals. Zero-insertion analyses could be partly confounded by invariant T cells such as MAIT and iNKT, though diverse VJ usage argued against such confounding for most clonotypes. Excess twin sharing in beta out-of-frame sequences was weaker because fewer shared sequences lowered the signal-to-noise ratio. Compared with coincidental sharing between unrelated individuals, an excess of low generation-probability sequences was observed among out-of-frame TCR alpha sequences shared between twins. Fewer insertions were carried by abundant cord blood beta clonotypes; a weaker similar trend was observed in young adult naive repertoires, while no such trend was observed in memory repertoires. Conclusions relied on cross-sectional statistical analysis, since the same donors could not be followed over many years.

The same data also contributed to another study, on yellow fever vaccine responses in identical twins. The second study's paper adds: The authors reported that the T cell response to vaccination in identical twins appeared partly convergent and partly personalized. The study precisely tracked vaccine-responding T cell clones in identical twins.

This TCR was sampled from a woman aged 18-35 years in good health. The V gene is TRBV11-2 and the J gene is TRBJ2-1; the D gene is perhaps TRBD2, on 5 matching bases. Sequenced material: CD4+ T cells sorted from blood. The CDR3 amino acid sequence is: CASSWGRLNEQFF. The nucleotide sequence reads as follows: TGTGCCAGCAGCTGGGGTCGACTAAATGAGCAGTTCTTC. Outside the CDR3, residues come from the reference TRBV11-2 and TRBJ2-1 proteins, so the full variable domain is: EAGVAQSPRYKIIEKRQSVAFWCNPISGHATLYWYQQILGQGPKLLIQFQNNGVVDDSQLPKDRFSAERLKGVDSTLKIQPAKLEDSAVYLCASSWGRLNEQFFGPGTRLTVL.